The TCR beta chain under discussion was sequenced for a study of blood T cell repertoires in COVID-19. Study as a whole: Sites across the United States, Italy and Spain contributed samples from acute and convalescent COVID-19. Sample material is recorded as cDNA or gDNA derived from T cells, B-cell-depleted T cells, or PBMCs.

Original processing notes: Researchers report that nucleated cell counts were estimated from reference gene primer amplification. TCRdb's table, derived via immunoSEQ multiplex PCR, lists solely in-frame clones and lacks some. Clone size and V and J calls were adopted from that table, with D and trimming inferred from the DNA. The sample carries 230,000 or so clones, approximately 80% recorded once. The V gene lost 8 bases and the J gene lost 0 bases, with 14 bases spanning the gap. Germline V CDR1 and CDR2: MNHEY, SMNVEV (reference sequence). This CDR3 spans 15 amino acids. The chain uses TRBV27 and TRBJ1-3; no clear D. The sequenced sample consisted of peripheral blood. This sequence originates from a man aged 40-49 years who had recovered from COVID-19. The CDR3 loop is CASRDISSSGNTIYF. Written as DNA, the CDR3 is TGTGCCAGCCGAGATATTAGCTCCTCTGGAAACACCATATATTTT.